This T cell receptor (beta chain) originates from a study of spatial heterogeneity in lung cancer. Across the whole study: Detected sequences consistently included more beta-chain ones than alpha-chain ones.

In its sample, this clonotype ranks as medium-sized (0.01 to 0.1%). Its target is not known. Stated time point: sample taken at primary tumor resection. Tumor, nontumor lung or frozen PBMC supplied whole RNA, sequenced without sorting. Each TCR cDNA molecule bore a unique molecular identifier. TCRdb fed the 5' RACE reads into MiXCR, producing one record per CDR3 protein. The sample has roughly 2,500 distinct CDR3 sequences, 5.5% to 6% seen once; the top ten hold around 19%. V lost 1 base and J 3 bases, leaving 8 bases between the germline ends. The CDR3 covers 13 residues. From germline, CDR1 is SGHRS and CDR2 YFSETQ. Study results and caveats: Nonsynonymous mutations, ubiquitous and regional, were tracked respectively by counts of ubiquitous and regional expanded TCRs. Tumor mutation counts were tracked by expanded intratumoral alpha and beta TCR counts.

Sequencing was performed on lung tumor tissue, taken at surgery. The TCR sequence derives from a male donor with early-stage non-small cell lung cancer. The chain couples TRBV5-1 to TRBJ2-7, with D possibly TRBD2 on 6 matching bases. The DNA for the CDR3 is TGCGCCAGCAGCTTGTTGCGGGGCTACGAGCAGTACTTC. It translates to CASSLLRGYEQYF.